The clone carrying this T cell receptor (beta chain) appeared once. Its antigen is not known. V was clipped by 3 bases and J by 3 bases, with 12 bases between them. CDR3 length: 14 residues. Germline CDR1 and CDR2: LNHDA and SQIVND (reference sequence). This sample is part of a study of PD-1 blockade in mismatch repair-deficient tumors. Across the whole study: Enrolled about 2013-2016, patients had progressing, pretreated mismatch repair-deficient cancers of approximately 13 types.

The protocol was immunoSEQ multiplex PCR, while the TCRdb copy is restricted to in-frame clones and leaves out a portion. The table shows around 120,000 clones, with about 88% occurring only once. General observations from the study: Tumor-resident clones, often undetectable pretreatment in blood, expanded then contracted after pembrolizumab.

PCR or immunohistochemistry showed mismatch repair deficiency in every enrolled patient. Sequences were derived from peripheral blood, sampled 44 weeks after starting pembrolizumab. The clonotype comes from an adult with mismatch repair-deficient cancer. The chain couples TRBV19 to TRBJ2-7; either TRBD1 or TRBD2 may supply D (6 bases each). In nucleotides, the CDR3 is TGTGCCAGTAGTATCTCAGAGGGGGGCTACGAGCAGTACTTC. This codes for CASSISEGGYEQYF. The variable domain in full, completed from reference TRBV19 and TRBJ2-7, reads DGGITQSPKYLFRKEGQNVTLSCEQNLNHDAMYWYRQDPGQGLRLIYYSQIVNDFQKGDIAEGYSVSREKKESFPLTVTSAQKNPTAFYLCASSISEGGYEQYFGPGTRLTVT.